This is a list of T cell receptor beta chains from one sample in a study of cytotoxic CD8 clonotypes in ibrutinib-treated CLL. Repertoires were generated with immunoSEQ multiplex PCR, while TCRdb's copy carries only in-frame clones and drops some. The table lists 130,000 or so clones, approximately 80% of them singletons. Specimen: PBMCs, collected after 12 months of ibrutinib treatment. The source is a human donor with chronic lymphocytic leukemia. The CDR3 runs from the conserved cysteine through the conserved F or W. D genes are given only for firm matches. Size tells how often a clone was seen (once, few, many) or the class of an expanded clone, and some rows leave it out.

TRBJ2-3,TRBD1,-,TRBV25-1,TGTGCCAGCAGTGGACGGACAGGGTGGGATACGCAGTATTTT,CASSGRTGWDTQYF
TRBJ1-6,-,-,TRBV7-2,TGTGCCAGCAGCTTAATCCGTTCACCCCTCCACTTT,CASSLIRSPLHF
TRBJ2-2,-,-,TRBV5-1,TGCGCCAGCGACGAAGGGGGGCAATCTGGCATCGGGGAGCTGTTTTTT,CASDEGGQSGIGELFF
TRBJ2-3,TRBD1,few,TRBV5-1,TGCGCCAGCAGCTTGGCTAGGACAGGGGGCACAGATACGCAGTATTTT,CASSLARTGGTDTQYF
TRBJ1-3,TRBD1,-,TRBV4-1,TGCGCCAGCAGCCAAAGCGGGACAGCTGGAAACACCATATATTTT,CASSQSGTAGNTIYF
TRBJ1-1,-,-,TRBV5-4,TGTGCCAGCAGCCTGTCCCAGGGGAGAACTGAAGCTTTCTTT,CASSLSQGRTEAFF
TRBJ1-4,-,few,TRBV18,TGTGCCAGCTCACCGGATGAGGGGGATGAAAAACTGTTTTTT,CASSPDEGDEKLFF
TRBJ2-1,TRBD2,-,TRBV6-5,TGTGCCAGCAGTTTCCAGCGGGACTACAATGAGCAGTTCTTC,CASSFQRDYNEQFF
TRBJ2-1,-,-,TRBV19,TGTGCCAGTAGTATGTTTGCGGGGGCGGGGAATGAGCAGTTCTTC,CASSMFAGAGNEQFF
TRBJ1-2,-,-,TRBV30,TGTGCCTGGTGGGACACCTCCTATGGCTACACCTTC,CAWWDTSYGYTF
TRBJ2-3,-,once,TRBV9,TGTGCCAGCAGCGGAACCACGTACCTTAGCACAGATACGCAGTATTTT,CASSGTTYLSTDTQYF
TRBJ2-1,-,-,TRBV7-9,TGTGCCAGCAGCTTTGCCTTGTACTCCTACAATGAGCAGTTCTTC,CASSFALYSYNEQFF
TRBJ1-5,-,few,TRBV27,TGTGCCAGCAGTCCCTCGGTGGGACAAGGGGGGAATCAGCCCCAGCATTTT,CASSPSVGQGGNQPQHF
TRBJ1-1,TRBD1,-,TRBV11-2,TGTGCCAGCAGCTTATTGAGACAGGGGGTGAACACTGAAGCTTTCTTT,CASSLLRQGVNTEAFF
TRBJ1-2,-,-,TRBV7-2,TGTGCCAGCGGAGCTAACTATGGCTACACCTTC,CASGANYGYTF
TRBJ2-1,-,-,TRBV7-2,TGTGCCAGCAGCTCTCCGGGTCCGCGGACAAGTGACAATGAGCAGTTCTTC,CASSSPGPRTSDNEQFF
TRBJ2-1,-,-,TRBV10-3,TGTGCCATCCGAAGTAGGGCGGGGAACAACAATGAGCAGTTCTTC,CAIRSRAGNNNEQFF
TRBJ2-1,TRBD2,-,TRBV28,TGTGCCAGCACCCGACTAGCGGGAGCGTGGTTCTTC,CASTRLAGAWFF
TRBJ2-2,TRBD1,-,TRBV10-3,TGTGCCATCAGTGTGGGACAGGGGACCGCCGGGGAGCTGTTTTTT,CAISVGQGTAGELFF
TRBJ2-1,-,-,TRBV27,TGTGCCAGCACCAAAGGAGGGGCAAGCTCCTACAATGAGCAGTTCTTC,CASTKGGASSYNEQFF
TRBJ2-3,TRBD1,-,TRBV7-3,TGTGCCAGCAGCTTAGACAGGGGCTTGGATACGCAGTATTTT,CASSLDRGLDTQYF
TRBJ2-3,-,-,TRBV6-6,TGTGCCAGCAGTCTGGGGGATACGCAGTATTTT,CASSLGDTQYF
TRBJ1-2,TRBD1,-,TRBV6-5,TGTGCCAGCAGTTACGGGACAGGGGTTCGCGGCTACACCTTC,CASSYGTGVRGYTF
TRBJ1-1,-,few,TRBV5-1,TGCGCCAGCAGCTTGGTTCAGATGAACACTGAAGCTTTCTTT,CASSLVQMNTEAFF
TRBJ2-2,-,-,TRBV9,TGTGCCAGCAGCGTAGTAGGTTACGGGGAGCTGTTTTTT,CASSVVGYGELFF
TRBJ1-1,-,-,TRBV15,TGTGCCACCAGCAGGGGGAGGGCCAGGGGCACTGAAGCTTTCTTT,CATSRGRARGTEAFF
TRBJ2-3,-,once,TRBV14,TGTGCCAGCAGCCAAGATCACAGCACAGATACGCAGTATTTT,CASSQDHSTDTQYF
TRBJ2-1,-,-,TRBV28,TGTGCCAGCAGTTTGTATAGCCTTGGGACTCCGAGGAATGAGCAGTTCTTC,CASSLYSLGTPRNEQFF
TRBJ2-7,TRBD2,few,TRBV5-4,TGTGCCAGCAGCTTGGGGGGGAGGGATCCTAGCTTAGGAGGCGAGCAGTACTTC,CASSLGGRDPSLGGEQYF
TRBJ2-1,TRBD2,-,TRBV7-3,TGTGCCAGCAGCTTGAAAACCCCCGGACTAGCGGGAAGCAATGAGCAGTTCTTC,CASSLKTPGLAGSNEQFF
TRBJ1-3,-,-,TRBV7-8,TGTGCCAGCAGCTTAGCGCCGGTTGAGGGAAACACCATATATTTT,CASSLAPVEGNTIYF
TRBJ1-2,TRBD1,-,TRBV7-9,TGTGCCAGCAGCTTATCTTCCCTGCGACAGGGGGCCGCGTTTTGGGGCTACACCTTC,CASSLSSLRQGAAFWGYTF
TRBJ2-1,-,-,TRBV2,TGTGCCAGCAAGCCCTACAATGAGCAGTTCTTC,CASKPYNEQFF
TRBJ1-2,-,-,TRBV29-1,TGCAGCGTTGGAGGGGAAGGCTACACCTTC,CSVGGEGYTF
TRBJ2-3,-,-,TRBV9,TGTGCCAGCAGCCGGACAAGCGGGCTTAGCACAGATACGCAGTATTTT,CASSRTSGLSTDTQYF
TRBJ2-7,TRBD2,-,TRBV5-6,TGTGCCAGCAGCTTTGGCGGGGGAGTGTACGAGCAGTACTTC,CASSFGGGVYEQYF
TRBJ1-1,-,-,TRBV7-2,TGTGCCAGCAGCTTAGCAAGGGAGATCACTGAAGCTTTCTTT,CASSLAREITEAFF
TRBJ2-6,-,-,TRBV9,TGTGCCAGTACAACGGCGGATAGCTCGGGGGCCAACGTCCTGACTTTC,CASTTADSSGANVLTF
TRBJ2-5,-,-,TRBV30,TGTGCCTGGAGCCGGGGGGACAGGATTCAAGAGACCCAGTACTTC,CAWSRGDRIQETQYF